Detailed here is one T cell receptor beta chain. Here immunoSEQ multiplex PCR was the method, and the copy in TCRdb shows in-frame clones only, minus some. The sample holds approximately 60,000 clones, roughly 90% seen once. CDR3 size: 14 residues. The V gene end was trimmed by 6 bases and the J gene end by 4 bases; junction bases not matched to a gene: 1. CDR1 and CDR2 (germline): WSHSY, SAAADI. These data are taken from a study of control samples from healthy donors and cancer patients. This TCR derives from a man aged 25-40 years with colorectal cancer. This chain links TRBV10-2 with TRBJ2-1; 12 nucleotides agree with TRBD2. Sample: PBMCs. The CDR3 nucleotides are TGCGCCAGCAGAGGACTAGCGGGATACAATGAGCAGTTCTTC. Translating gives CASRGLAGYNEQFF.